The next 32 T cell receptor beta chains were all read from a single sample in a study of blood T cells in healthy people across ages. The second PCR ran roughly 7 to 12 cycles with a sample-barcoded 5' primer and J-beta primers. Each CDR3 protein is one row after TCRdb ran MiXCR on the 5' RACE reads. The sample contains approximately 1.5 million distinct CDR3 sequences, about 35% of which appear only once. The specimen was blood. The source is a woman in her 30s in good health.

The rearrangement uses TRBV20-1 and TRBJ2-7, with TRBD1 matching 8 bases. CDR3 length: 15 amino acids. Germline-derived CDR1 and CDR2 are DFQATT and SNEGSKA (reference sequence). V lost 1 base and J lost 6; bases outside the gene matches: 11. CDR3 sequence reads: CSARVPGQERGEQYF. The CDR3 DNA follows: TGCAGTGCTAGAGTCCCGGGACAGGAGAGGGGCGAGCAGTACTTC.

J is TRBJ1-1 and V is TRBV6-5; 8 bases are a match to TRBD1. CDR1 is MNHEY, CDR2 SVGAGI, per germline. The ends lost 6 bases at V and 3 bases at J; junction bases unmatched: 9. There are 15 residues in the CDR3. The CDR3 is CASRSLRQGYTEAFF. The CDR3 DNA follows: TGTGCCAGCAGGTCACTCAGACAGGGGTACACTGAAGCTTTCTTT.

The rearrangement links TRBV20-1 to TRBJ2-1; 14 bases match TRBD2. V dropped 6 bases and J dropped 2; count of bases not matched to a gene: 9. The CDR3 loop spans 17 amino acids. Germline CDR1 is DFQATT and CDR2 is SNEGSKA (reference sequence). In DNA, the CDR3 is TGCAGTGCGGTAGGACTAGCGGGAGGTCGAACCTACAATGAGCAGTTCTTC. It specifies CSAVGLAGGRTYNEQFF.

The rearrangement links TRBV13 to TRBJ2-5; TRBD1 agrees at 10 bases. J gave up 4 bases and V 5 bases, and 7 bases lay outside the gene matches. The germline gives CDR1 PRHDT, CDR2 FYEKMQ (reference sequence). This CDR3 has 15 residues. The CDR3 sequence: CASSPGQGWRETQYF. The CDR3 region has the DNA TGTGCCAGCAGCCCGGGACAGGGGTGGCGAGAGACCCAGTACTTC.

The V gene is TRBV6-4, the J gene TRBJ2-2; tentative D call: TRBD2 (6 bases). The CDR3 runs 14 residues. From germline, CDR1 is MRHNA and CDR2 SNTAGT. The V gene lost 2 bases and the J gene lost 4 bases, with 8 bases spanning the gap. The chain's CDR3 is CASSDGGTTGELFF. The CDR3 DNA follows: TGTGCCAGCAGTGACGGCGGGACCACCGGGGAGCTGTTTTTT.

This clonotype was seen a few times. The chain joins TRBV30 to TRBJ2-7; D may be TRBD1 (5 bases). This CDR3 is 11 amino acids long. Trimming removed 2 bases from V and 6 bases from J, with 8 bases in between. Germline V gene data show CDR1 as GTSNPN and CDR2 as SVGIG (reference sequence). CDR3 in DNA: TGTGCCTGGAGTAGGCAGGGCGAGCAGTACTTC. Protein sequence: CAWSRQGEQYF.

The CDR3 DNA reads as TGTGCCAGCAGTGAAGCCAGGACAGGGCGGGGCGAGCAGTACTTC. Encoded protein: CASSEARTGRGEQYF. The gene calls are TRBV2 and TRBJ2-5; 8 bases fit TRBD1. The end of the DNA fits TRBJ2-7 better, so the J call may be wrong. The CDR3 spans 15 residues. In germline, CDR1 is SNHLY, CDR2 FYNNEI.

V gene TRBV14 combines with J gene TRBJ2-1, with 8 positions matching TRBD2. Germline V gene lookup returns CDR1 SGHDN and CDR2 FVKESK. This CDR3 comprises 16 residues. Losses at the gene ends were 4 bases for V and 1 base for J; bases not matched to a gene: 6. CDR3 in amino acids: CASSRITSGSYNEQFF. CDR3 bases: TGTGCCAGCAGCCGGATAACTAGCGGATCCTACAATGAGCAGTTCTTC.

This clonotype has only one observation. With a much larger clone just one base away, this may be a read error. J is TRBJ2-5 and V is TRBV29-1, with D tentatively TRBD1 (6 bases). V was pared by 3 bases and J by 11 bases, with 22 bases between. The CDR3 spans 14 residues. CDR1 is SQVTM and CDR2 is ANQGSEA in the germline V gene. The CDR3 loop reads CSVDDGTPPYGQYF. The CDR3 region has the DNA TGCAGCGTTGACGACGGGACACCACCCTACGGGCAGTACTTC.

In its sample, this clonotype was seen a few times. The chain is built from TRBV15 and TRBJ2-5; 9 bases agree with TRBD1. The CDR3 spans 15 residues. Germline V CDR1 and CDR2: LNHNV, YYDKDF (reference sequence). The junction had 7 bases not matched to a gene; V was cut back by 4 bases and J by 4 bases. The CDR3 spells CATSTQGQGRETQYF. The CDR3 bases are TGTGCCACCAGCACCCAGGGACAGGGACGAGAGACCCAGTACTTC.

V gene TRBV5-1 combines with J gene TRBJ1-5; D remains unclear. CDR3 length: 13 residues. V was trimmed by 4 bases and J by 7 bases, leaving 12 bases between them. CDR1 is SGHRS and CDR2 is YFSETQ in the germline V gene. The CDR3 DNA sequence: TGCGCCAGCAGCCCGTACCCGGAACAGCCCCAGCATTTT. Amino acid sequence: CASSPYPEQPQHF.

This clonotype came up a few times. The chain employs TRBV6-2 or TRBV6-3 and TRBJ1-1; D unresolved. With 2 bases removed from V and 0 bases from J, the gap between germline ends came to 7 bases. This CDR3 region has 14 residues. Germline CDR1 is MNHEY and CDR2 is SVGEGT. The CDR3 region is CASSYLTVNTEAFF. The CDR3 DNA reads as TGTGCCAGCAGTTACCTAACAGTGAACACTGAAGCTTTCTTT.

This clonotype was counted ten times or more. The chain links TRBV3-1 to TRBJ2-6, with D perhaps TRBD1 (6 bases). Germline CDR1 reads LGHDT; CDR2 reads YNNKEL (reference sequence). The CDR3 is 14 residues long. The germline V and J ends were trimmed by 5 bases and 2 bases, with 7 bases remaining between them. For the CDR3, the DNA is TGTGCCAGCAGCGCAGGGGCTGGGGCCAACGTCCTGACTTTC. Translated: CASSAGAGANVLTF.

This clonotype was detected ten times or more. The V gene is TRBV4-2, the J gene TRBJ2-1, with 11 bases fitting TRBD2. The J segment lost 4 bases and the V segment lost 3 bases, leaving 2 bases of the junction unmatched. The CDR3 loop spans 15 amino acids. CDR1 LGHNA and CDR2 YNFKEQ come from the germline V gene. The DNA of the CDR3 is TGTGCCAGCAGCCACCTAGCGGGAGGTTACAATGAGCAGTTCTTC. The encoded protein is CASSHLAGGYNEQFF.

The J gene is TRBJ2-1, the V gene TRBV2; D gene ambiguous. Germline lookup yields CDR1 SNHLY and CDR2 FYNNEI. The V end was cut by 8 bases, the J end by 3 bases, with 14 bases between. CDR3 size: 14 residues. This CDR3 reads CASHGEAHYNEQFF. The CDR3, as DNA: TGTGCCAGCCATGGGGAAGCACACTACAATGAGCAGTTCTTC.

This clonotype has a handful of counts. This sequence joins TRBV20-1 and TRBJ2-7; either TRBD1 or TRBD2 may supply D (5 bases each). This CDR3 comprises 13 residues. V shed 8 bases and J shed 4 bases, with 18 bases lying between them. CDR1 and CDR2 from the germline V gene are DFQATT and SNEGSKA (reference sequence). CDR3 coding DNA: TGCAGTTTCTCGACGGGGCCGGGGTACGAGCAGTACTTC. It codes for CSFSTGPGYEQYF.

This rearrangement joins TRBV11-2 to TRBJ2-3; D may correspond to TRBD1 or TRBD2 (6 bases each). Germline CDR1 is SGHAT and CDR2 is FQNNGV. V lost 5 bases and J lost 0, with 15 bases in between. CDR3 length: 16 amino acids. The CDR3, as DNA: TGTGCCAGCAGCAAGGGGGTAGCGGCCAGCACAGATACGCAGTATTTT. Protein sequence: CASSKGVAASTDTQYF.

This clonotype was seen more than once but under ten times. The genes are TRBV5-6 and TRBJ2-1; 7 bases agree with TRBD2. CDR1 and CDR2 from the germline V gene are SGHDT and YYEEEE. The CDR3 is made up of 12 amino acids. The junction had 5 bases not matched to a gene; V was cut back by 4 bases and J by 10 bases. DNA for the CDR3: TGTGCCAGCAGCCCGGTGGGGGGGGAGCAGTTCTTC. Its translation: CASSPVGGEQFF.

This chain uses TRBV10-3 with TRBJ1-2; 7 bases map to TRBD1. Germline CDR1 is ENHRY and CDR2 is SYGVKD. The CDR3 spans 14 residues. V lost 3 bases, J lost 6 bases, and 7 bases stayed unmatched. The CDR3 region has the DNA TGTGCCATCAGTGAACACAGGGGAATTGATGGCTACACCTTC. Translation: CAISEHRGIDGYTF.

This clonotype came up a few times. The rearrangement joins TRBV2 to TRBJ2-3; weak D call: TRBD2 (6 bases). V dropped 3 bases and J dropped 4 bases, with 14 bases sitting between them. Looked up from germline, CDR1 is SNHLY and CDR2 is FYNNEI. This CDR3 region has 15 residues. As DNA, the CDR3 is TGTGCCAGCAGTGACCGGGGGAGTCCGGCAGATACGCAGTATTTT. Amino acid sequence: CASSDRGSPADTQYF.

The sample holds a few counts of this clonotype. This chain uses TRBV7-3 with TRBJ2-1; D tentatively fits TRBD1 or TRBD2 (6 bases each). CDR1 is SGHTA, CDR2 FQGTGA, per germline. This CDR3 is built from 15 residues. V was clipped by 5 bases and J by 7 bases, with 18 bases between them. Here the CDR3 DNA reads TGTGCCAGCAGCCAAGGACGGGGGCTACAGAATGAGCAGTTCTTC. Its translation is CASSQGRGLQNEQFF. The full variable domain, completed using reference TRBV7-3 and TRBJ2-1, is GAGVSQTPSNKVTEKGKYVELRCDPISGHTALYWYRQSLGQGPEFLIYFQGTGAADDSGLPNDRFFAVRPEGSVSTLKIQRTERGDSAVYLCASSQGRGLQNEQFFGPGTRLTVL.

This clonotype was counted many times. This chain uses TRBV6-6 with TRBJ1-2; 7 bases align to TRBD1. The V gene's germline CDR1 is MNHNY and CDR2 SVGAGI (reference sequence). The CDR3 runs to 14 residues. With 6 bases clipped from V and 0 bases from J, the junction kept 4 bases outside the gene matches. CDR3 region: CASSPTGPNYGYTF. Written as DNA, the CDR3 is TGTGCCAGCAGCCCGACAGGGCCTAACTATGGCTACACCTTC.

The gene calls are TRBV11-2 and TRBJ2-3; 10 nucleotides agree with TRBD2. The CDR3 consists of 17 residues. Germline V gene sequence: CDR1 SGHAT, CDR2 FQNNGV. With V trimmed by 3 bases and J by 0 bases, 6 bases remained unmatched. The CDR3: CASSLELTSGSTDTQYF. For the CDR3, the DNA is TGTGCCAGCAGCTTGGAATTGACTAGCGGGAGCACAGATACGCAGTATTTT.

The V and J genes are TRBV11-2 and TRBJ2-7; D perhaps matches TRBD2 (5 bases). Trimming stripped 7 bases from V and 7 bases from J, with 23 bases between. The germline V gene has CDR1 SGHAT and CDR2 FQNNGV. The CDR3 is made up of 15 amino acids. This chain's CDR3 is CASIQLGSAQGEQYF. The CDR3 DNA reads as TGTGCCAGCATCCAATTAGGGAGTGCGCAAGGGGAGCAGTACTTC.

This clonotype showed up just a few times. The chain joins TRBV28 to TRBJ2-3; 10 nucleotides match TRBD1. Germline-derived CDR1 and CDR2 are MDHEN and SYDVKM. V gave up 5 bases and J gave up 5 bases; unmatched junction bases: 13. The CDR3 loop spans 17 amino acids. The CDR3 loop is CASSPIRGQGGGDTQYF. The CDR3, as DNA: TGTGCCAGCAGTCCCATCCGCGGACAGGGGGGAGGAGATACGCAGTATTTT.

J is TRBJ1-1 and V is TRBV7-9; perhaps TRBD1 as D (5 bases). CDR1 and CDR2 from the germline V gene are SEHNR and FQNEAQ (reference sequence). Trimming cost V 4 bases and J 0 bases, with 27 bases left between them. The CDR3 spans 20 residues. Written as DNA, the CDR3 is TGTGCCAGCAGCTACTACAGACCAAAGGGACGGGGGGAGATGAACACTGAAGCTTTCTTT. It translates to CASSYYRPKGRGEMNTEAFF.

There are a few counts of this clonotype. The rearrangement uses TRBV7-9 and TRBJ2-3; D perhaps matches TRBD2 (5 bases). The ends were cut back, 3 bases at V and 2 bases at J, with 9 bases in the middle. The germline CDR1 and CDR2 sequences are SEHNR and FQNEAQ (reference sequence). This CDR3 has 14 residues. CDR3 sequence: CASSFGEITDTQYF. The CDR3 nucleotides read TGTGCCAGCAGCTTCGGGGAGATCACAGATACGCAGTATTTT.

The V call is TRBV27, the J call TRBJ2-7; possibly TRBD2 for D (6 bases). Germline CDR1 MNHEY, CDR2 SMNVEV (reference sequence). The CDR3 totals 14 residues. Trimming cost V 4 bases and J 6 bases, with 16 bases left between them. Written as DNA, the CDR3 is TGTGCCAGCAGTTGGGACTCCCAGGTGGGCGAGCAGTACTTC. Translation gives CASSWDSQVGEQYF.

In its sample, this clonotype was seen a few times. The gene calls are TRBV5-1 and TRBJ2-6, with D possibly being TRBD2 (6 bases). The CDR3 sequence is 15 residues long. Germline V gives CDR1 SGHRS, CDR2 YFSETQ. The V end was cut by 6 bases, the J end by 2 bases, with 12 bases between. CDR3 nucleotides: TGCGCCAGCACCCCGCGGGGCACTGGGGCCAACGTCCTGACTTTC. Its translation: CASTPRGTGANVLTF. Complete variable domain (other parts from reference TRBV5-1 and TRBJ2-6): KAGVTQTPRYLIKTRGQQVTLSCSPISGHRSVSWYQQTPGQGLQFLFEYFSETQRNKGNFPGRFSGRQFSNSRSEMNVSTLELGDSALYLCASTPRGTGANVLTFGAGSRLTVL.

This chain uses TRBV7-6 with TRBJ1-6; 8 bases agree with TRBD1. J was trimmed by 10 bases and V by 8 bases; bases with no gene match: 13. This CDR3 spans 15 amino acids. Germline-derived CDR1 and CDR2 are SGHVS and FNYEAQ. The CDR3 loop reads CASQVGGQVGSPLHF. The CDR3, as DNA: TGTGCCAGCCAAGTCGGGGGACAGGTCGGATCACCCCTCCACTTT.

This clonotype was detected many times. This chain links TRBV9 with TRBJ2-1; D is undetermined. Per germline, CDR1 SGDLS and CDR2 YYNGEE. Trimming left V 0 bases short and J 4 bases short, with 5 bases between. The CDR3 runs to 13 residues. For the CDR3, the DNA is TGTGCCAGCAGCGTAGCAGAGTACAATGAGCAGTTCTTC. It is translated as CASSVAEYNEQFF.

The rearrangement uses TRBV12-3 or TRBV12-4 and TRBJ1-5; D uncertain. The V and J ends lost 2 bases and 7 bases respectively, with 15 bases between them. The CDR3 is 15 amino acids. CDR3 in amino acids: CASSLRISGGQPQHF. The CDR3 nucleotides read TGTGCCAGCAGTTTAAGGATTTCAGGAGGCCAGCCCCAGCATTTT.